The rows below give T cell receptor beta chains drawn from one sample of a study of CD8+CD57+ T cells in acquired aplastic anemia. Via MiXCR, TCRdb re-called the reads, giving one row per CDR3 protein. This table holds a few hundred thousand distinct CDR3 sequences, 82% found once. Input material: sorted CD4+, CD8+, or CD8+CD57+ T cells (not recorded which) from PBMCs. All receptors come from a human donor with aplastic anemia. The CDR3 runs from the conserved cysteine through the conserved F or W. The D gene is left open where the match is weak.

V gene	J gene	D gene	CDR3 protein
TRBV5-4	TRBJ2-7	NA	CASSFISPLLYEQYF
TRBV9	TRBJ2-5	TRBD2	CASSVEAGNTGEQYF
TRBV7-9	TRBJ2-1	NA	CASSSSDWGPSHYF
TRBV20-1	TRBJ2-7	NA	CSASPRRSYEQYF
TRBV9	NA	NA	CASGAAKNIQYF
TRBV7-6	TRBJ1-2	NA	CASSLAHGTKETEYTF
TRBV2	TRBJ1-5	NA	CASSEGRGETQHF
TRBV7-9	TRBJ1-6	NA	CASSLAGSYGANHF
TRBV7-2	TRBJ1-1	NA	CASSGGGGATDTPFF
TRBV5-1	TRBJ1-1	NA	CASGLSPVALNTEAFF
TRBV7-9	TRBJ2-5	NA	CASRIGGQGAPETQYF
TRBV19	TRBJ1-5	NA	CASTRGYNQPQHF
TRBV2	TRBJ1-6	NA	CASGEGDAQTQHF
TRBV7-8	TRBJ2-3	TRBD2	CASSPVAGGLDTQYF
TRBV7-8	TRBJ1-2	NA	CASSFQTDGPAFCYTF
TRBV7-7	TRBJ2-2	TRBD2	CASSARTSGGPGGELFF
TRBV9	TRBJ1-2	NA	CASGGAGGGGYTF
TRBV12-3/TRBV12-4	TRBJ1-4	NA	CASSTPGLAGGVDKLFF
TRBV7-9	TRBJ1-6	NA	CASSSERGDSTDEF
TRBV7-6	TRBJ2-3	TRBD1	CASSSARGLSPQHF
TRBV19	TRBJ1-5	NA	CASSDGGAVSNQPQHF
TRBV5-5	TRBJ1-5	NA	CASSSRLARNQPQHF
TRBV7-9	TRBJ1-1	TRBD1	CASSFHRTGNSEEFF
TRBV25-1	TRBJ2-5	TRBD2	CASSERSGGAGETQYF
TRBV7-8	TRBJ1-2	TRBD1	CASSLLRDSFSGYTF
TRBV20-1	TRBJ2-5	NA	CSARGDGRQETQYF
TRBV7-8	TRBJ1-5	NA	CASSLHPDGPQHF
TRBV25-1	TRBJ1-2	NA	CASSESAQVFTRGYTF
TRBV5-4	TRBJ1-6	NA	CASSFTRGVGGSPLHF
TRBV7-9	TRBJ2-7	NA	CASSPRDPSEQYF
TRBV5-4	TRBJ2-5	NA	CASSFTRAGETQYF